One and the same sample provided the 9 T cell receptor beta chains below, sequenced in a study of cytomegalovirus exposure and HLA in healthy donors. The PCR used 60 Vbeta and 13 Jbeta primers. The table came from immunoSEQ multiplex PCR; TCRdb's copy has only in-frame clones and leaves some out. The sample has about 130,000 clones, around 77% seen once; the top ten hold approximately 2%. Sequencing used PBMCs. The source is a man aged 25-45 years in good health and CMV-seronegative.

In its sample, this clone was seen once. V and J are TRBV10-3 and TRBJ1-5, with TRBD1 as a possible D gene (6 bases). This CDR3 is 12 amino acids long. Looked up from germline, CDR1 is ENHRY and CDR2 is SYGVKD. V was trimmed by 4 bases and J by 7 bases, leaving 8 bases between them. In nucleotides, the CDR3 is TGTGCCATCAGTGGGACAGACCAGCCCCAGCATTTT. It codes for CAISGTDQPQHF.

This chain joins TRBV5-6 and TRBJ2-3; 9 nucleotides line up with TRBD1. Germline assignment: CDR1 SGHDT and CDR2 YYEEEE. V gave up 4 bases and J gave up 6 bases; unmatched junction bases: 3. The CDR3 totals 13 residues. The CDR3 DNA sequence: TGTGCCAGCAGCACACAGGGGGCCGATACGCAGTATTTT. Protein: CASSTQGADTQYF.

This clone was counted a single time. One end of the junction does not line up with germline, which may come from a read error. This chain joins TRBV18 and TRBJ2-2, with 9 bases lining up with TRBD2. Germline CDR1 is KGHSH and CDR2 is LQKENI. The CDR3 runs to 16 residues. The DNA for the CDR3 is TGTGCCAGCTCACCAAATGGACTAGCGAACATCGGGGAGCTGTTTTTT. Protein product: CASSPNGLANIGELFF.

The V call is TRBV5-6, the J call TRBJ1-2, with D uncertain. This CDR3 contains 16 residues. The germline CDR1 and CDR2 sequences are SGHDT and YYEEEE. Trimming stripped 7 bases from V and 0 bases from J, with 19 bases between. CDR3 protein: CASRPFEREANYGYTF. The CDR3 DNA reads as TGTGCCAGCCGGCCGTTTGAGAGGGAGGCTAACTATGGCTACACCTTC.

This clone occurred a few times. The chain couples TRBV5-4 to TRBJ1-1; a possible D gene is TRBD1 (5 bases). The CDR3 consists of 14 residues. Trimming took off 5 bases at V and 7 bases at J, with 18 bases between the two ends. CDR1 is SGHNT and CDR2 is YYREEE in the germline V gene (reference sequence). CDR3 region: CASRDGRALGEAFF. The CDR3 DNA sequence: TGTGCCAGCAGGGACGGCAGGGCACTCGGTGAAGCTTTCTTT.

CDR3 amino acids: CASSKDKAGDESSYEQYF. CDR3 nucleotides: TGTGCCAGCAGCAAAGATAAAGCGGGAGATGAAAGCTCCTACGAGCAGTACTTC. V gene TRBV21-1 combines with J gene TRBJ2-7; the listed D gene, TRBD2, was not tested against the DNA. TRBV21-1 constitutes a pseudogene. The CDR3 spans 18 residues.

The chain couples TRBV11-1 to TRBJ2-3; 9 bases match TRBD1. The CDR3 is 15 amino acids. Germline loops: CDR1 SGHAT, CDR2 FQDESV (reference sequence). Trimming removed 5 bases from V and 3 bases from J; junction bases left unmatched: 6. CDR3 amino acids: CASSQGQGNTDTQYF. CDR3 nucleotide sequence: TGTGCCAGCAGCCAGGGACAGGGTAATACAGATACGCAGTATTTT.

This sequence joins TRBV9 and TRBJ2-1, with 13 bases identical to TRBD2. The CDR3 totals 19 residues. Germline V gives CDR1 SGDLS, CDR2 YYNGEE. J was trimmed by 4 bases and V by 3 bases; bases with no gene match: 13. The CDR3 loop reads CASSGRLAGGFPKYNEQFF. DNA for the CDR3: TGTGCCAGCAGCGGCAGACTAGCGGGAGGTTTCCCCAAGTACAATGAGCAGTTCTTC.

V gene TRBV2 combines with J gene TRBJ1-5; weak D call: TRBD1 (5 bases). Per the germline V gene, CDR1 is SNHLY and CDR2 is FYNNEI. This CDR3 comprises 13 residues. Deletions cut 6 bases from V and 1 base from J, with 7 bases between. In DNA form, the CDR3 reads TGTGCCAGCAGCGGACAAAGCAATCAGCCCCAGCATTTT. Protein product: CASSGQSNQPQHF.